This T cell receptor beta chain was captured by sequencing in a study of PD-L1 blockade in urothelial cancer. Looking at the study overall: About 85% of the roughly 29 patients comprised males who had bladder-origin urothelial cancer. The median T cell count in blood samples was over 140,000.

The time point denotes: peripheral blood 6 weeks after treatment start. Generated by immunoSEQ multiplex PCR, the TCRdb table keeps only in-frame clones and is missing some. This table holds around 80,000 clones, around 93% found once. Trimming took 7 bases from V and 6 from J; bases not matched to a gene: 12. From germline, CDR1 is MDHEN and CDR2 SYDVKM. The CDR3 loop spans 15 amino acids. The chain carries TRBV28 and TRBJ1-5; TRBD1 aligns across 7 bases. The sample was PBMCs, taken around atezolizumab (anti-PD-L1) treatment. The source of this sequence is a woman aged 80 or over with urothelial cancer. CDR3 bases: TGTGCCAGCATCCCCCCGGGAGGGGGCACTCAGCCCCAGCATTTT. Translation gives CASIPPGGGTQPQHF.